A single sample is the source of the 27 T cell receptor beta chains below, sequenced in a study of blood T cell repertoires in COVID-19. Sequencing used immunoSEQ multiplex PCR; TCRdb keeps in-frame clones, though not all of them. Of more than 300,000 clones in the sample, roughly 90% were seen once. The sequenced material came from PBMCs or T cells enriched from blood (not recorded which). The receptors come from a woman aged 25-40 years who had been exposed to COVID-19.

This clone appeared once. The gene calls are TRBV4-1 and TRBJ1-1; 7 positions match TRBD1. V was pared by 2 bases and J by 4 bases, with 7 bases of the junction left unmatched. There are 15 residues in the CDR3. Looked up from germline, CDR1 is MGHRA and CDR2 is YSYEKL. The chain's CDR3 is CASSQPLQGSTEAFF. In DNA, the CDR3 is TGCGCCAGCAGCCAACCCCTACAGGGGAGCACTGAAGCTTTCTTT.

Comment on this clone: Additional DNA sequences in this sample encode the identical CDR3. The chain uses TRBV7-9 and TRBJ1-1; tentative D call: TRBD1 (5 bases). The CDR3 extends over 13 amino acids. CDR1 SEHNR and CDR2 FQNEAQ come from the germline V gene (reference sequence). The V end was cut by 4 bases, the J end by 4 bases, with 10 bases between. The CDR3: CASSSQGGTEAFF. CDR3 coding DNA: TGTGCCAGCAGCTCCCAGGGAGGCACTGAAGCTTTCTTT.

This chain links TRBV11-3 with TRBJ1-1; the D gene is possibly TRBD1 (5 bases). V gave up 3 bases and J gave up 3 bases, with 8 bases separating them. Germline CDR1 and CDR2: SGHNT and YENEEA. The CDR3 contains 13 residues. This CDR3 is CASSFTGYTEAFF. DNA of the CDR3: TGTGCCAGCAGCTTTACAGGTTACACTGAAGCTTTCTTT.

This sequence joins TRBV29-1 and TRBJ1-4; D call uncertain. Trimming removed 6 bases from V and 5 bases from J, with 19 bases in between. The CDR3 covers 15 residues. Per germline, CDR1 SQVTM and CDR2 ANQGSEA. DNA of the CDR3: TGCAGCGTCGCCGTAGAGGGAACCTGGAATGAAAAACTGTTTTTT. This sequence encodes CSVAVEGTWNEKLFF.

This clone was counted a few times. For the CDR3, the DNA is TGTGCCAGCAGTTCTTACTCTGGAAACACCATATATTTT. Its translation is CASSSYSGNTIYF. This chain uses TRBV12-3 or TRBV12-4 with TRBJ1-3; D not certain. This CDR3 region has 13 residues. The V end was cut by 4 bases, the J end by 0 bases, with 4 bases between.

This sequence joins TRBV7-6 and TRBJ1-1; 10 nucleotides line up with TRBD1. The CDR3 consists of 15 residues. V was pared by 5 bases and J by 3 bases, with 6 bases of the junction left unmatched. Germline-derived CDR1 and CDR2 are SGHVS and FNYEAQ. In nucleotides, the CDR3 is TGTGCCAGCAGCCGGGACAGGGGAGGGGACACTGAAGCTTTCTTT. This codes for CASSRDRGGDTEAFF.

This chain links TRBV29-1 with TRBJ1-2; D may be TRBD1 (5 bases). V was cut by 8 bases and J by 8 bases, with 15 bases left in between. The CDR3 has 11 residues. Germline-derived CDR1 and CDR2 are SQVTM and ANQGSEA. The CDR3 loop reads CSHRGERGYTF. In DNA form, the CDR3 reads TGCAGCCACCGGGGGGAGCGGGGCTACACCTTC.

The chain is built from TRBV27 and TRBJ1-2, with TRBD1 matching 9 bases. J gave up 5 bases and V 5 bases, and 6 bases lay outside the gene matches. Germline CDR1 is MNHEY and CDR2 is SMNVEV (reference sequence). The CDR3 sequence is 14 residues long. CDR3 in DNA: TGTGCCAGCAGTCTCCGACAGGGGGGTTATGGCTACACCTTC. Translated: CASSLRQGGYGYTF.

J is TRBJ1-2 and V is TRBV11-2; a possible D gene is TRBD1 (6 bases). The V end lost 1 base, the J end lost 5 bases, and 17 bases lay between the germline ends. The CDR3 has 16 amino acids. Germline CDR1 reads SGHAT; CDR2 reads FQNNGV. As DNA, the CDR3 is TGTGCCAGCAGCTTAGCTGGGGTCAGGGGTGGTTATGGCTACACCTTC. Its protein product is CASSLAGVRGGYGYTF. The variable domain in full, with the rest retrieved from reference TRBV11-2 and TRBJ1-2, is EAGVAQSPRYKIIEKRQSVAFWCNPISGHATLYWYQQILGQGPKLLIQFQNNGVVDDSQLPKDRFSAERLKGVDSTLKIQPAKLEDSAVYLCASSLAGVRGGYGYTFGSGTRLTVV.

The gene calls are TRBV5-4 and TRBJ1-4; D is perhaps TRBD1 (6 bases). Germline CDR1 SGHNT, CDR2 YYREEE (reference sequence). There are 16 residues in the CDR3. Trimming shortened V by 3 bases and J by 3 bases, and 15 bases separated the two germline ends. CDR3 DNA: TGTGCCAGCAGCTACCTAACAGGGTTGGCTAATGAAAAACTGTTTTTT. Translated, it gives CASSYLTGLANEKLFF.

The chain uses TRBV4-3 and TRBJ1-4; unclear D gene. The CDR3 is 16 amino acids. Trimming pared 1 base from V and 5 bases from J, leaving 14 bases between. From germline, CDR1 is LGHNA and CDR2 YSLEER. This CDR3 reads CASSQAGQAGNEKLFF. The CDR3 DNA reads TGCGCCAGCAGCCAAGCCGGGCAGGCGGGAAATGAAAAACTGTTTTTT.

The V and J genes are TRBV6-1 and TRBJ2-1; 7 bases are a match to TRBD1. Germline lookup yields CDR1 MNHNS and CDR2 SASEGT. The CDR3 runs 15 residues. V shed 1 base, J shed 4 bases, and the junction held 4 bases outside the gene matches. The CDR3 here is CASSEVGQIYNEQFF. Here the CDR3 DNA reads TGTGCCAGCAGTGAAGTGGGACAGATTTACAATGAGCAGTTCTTC.

J is TRBJ1-1 and V is TRBV2; 9 nucleotides align to TRBD1. With V trimmed by 8 bases and J by 6 bases, 13 bases remained unmatched. Looked up from germline, CDR1 is SNHLY and CDR2 is FYNNEI. CDR3 length equals 15 residues. This chain's CDR3 is CASELEAGQGPEAFF. The CDR3 nucleotides are TGTGCCAGCGAGCTTGAAGCGGGACAGGGTCCTGAAGCTTTCTTT.

The chain uses TRBV6-5 and TRBJ1-2; 8 nucleotides align to TRBD1. Germline trimming cut 5 bases from V and 3 bases from J; bases unmatched to any gene: 2. Germline V CDR1 and CDR2: MNHEY, SVGAGI. The CDR3 has 13 residues. The CDR3 DNA reads TGTGCCAGCAGTATGACAGGGGACTATGGCTACACCTTC. Its translation is CASSMTGDYGYTF.

The chain links TRBV5-1 to TRBJ2-7, with D uncertain. The V gene lost 2 bases and the J gene lost 2 bases, with 5 bases spanning the gap. CDR3 length: 12 residues. The germline CDR1 and CDR2 sequences are SGHRS and YFSETQ. CDR3 loop: CASSLGAYEQYF. Here the CDR3 DNA reads TGCGCCAGCAGCTTAGGAGCCTACGAGCAGTACTTC. The variable domain in full, with the rest retrieved from reference TRBV5-1 and TRBJ2-7, is KAGVTQTPRYLIKTRGQQVTLSCSPISGHRSVSWYQQTPGQGLQFLFEYFSETQRNKGNFPGRFSGRQFSNSRSEMNVSTLELGDSALYLCASSLGAYEQYFGPGTRLTVT.

This chain joins TRBV15 and TRBJ2-3; no clear D. CDR3 length: 16 residues. Germline V lookup: CDR1 LNHNV, CDR2 YYDKDF (reference sequence). The V end was cut by 0 bases, the J end by 7 bases, with 17 bases between. This chain's CDR3 is CATSRDRGFTPNTQYF. CDR3 nucleotides: TGTGCCACCAGCAGAGATAGAGGTTTTACGCCCAATACGCAGTATTTT.

A few counts support this clone. DNA for the CDR3: TGTGCCAGCAGCTCTACAGGGATTGGGCAGTACTTC. Protein: CASSSTGIGQYF. The chain couples TRBV7-9 to TRBJ2-7; possibly TRBD1 for D (6 bases). Trimming pared 4 bases from V and 9 bases from J, leaving 13 bases between. Germline V gene data show CDR1 as SEHNR and CDR2 as FQNEAQ (reference sequence). This CDR3 spans 12 amino acids.

The chain combines TRBV21-1 with TRBJ2-1; TRBD2 is the table's D call and was not checked against the DNA. TRBV21-1 corresponds to a pseudogene. The CDR3 loop spans 15 amino acids. The CDR3 sequence is CASSAQDYLYNEQFF. The CDR3 bases are TGTGCCAGCAGCGCCCAGGACTATTTATACAATGAGCAGTTCTTC.

This clone occurred once. The CDR3, as DNA: TGTGCCAGCTCACCGATAGACGGGATGAACACTGAAGCTTTCTTT. This translates into CASSPIDGMNTEAFF. The rearrangement uses TRBV18 and TRBJ1-1; no clear D gene. The CDR3 has 15 amino acids. The germline V gene encodes CDR1 KGHSH and CDR2 LQKENI. With 3 bases removed from V and 0 bases from J, the gap between germline ends came to 11 bases.

In its sample, this clone was seen once. The chain uses TRBV23-1 and TRBJ1-5; TRBD1 matches at 7 bases. TRBV23-1 is an open reading frame, and its role is uncertain. J gave up 4 bases and V 2 bases, and 11 bases lay outside the gene matches. The CDR3 spans 17 residues. CDR3 residues: CASSQGFSEQGNQPQHF. CDR3 DNA sequence: TGCGCCAGCAGTCAAGGATTCTCGGAACAGGGGAATCAGCCCCAGCATTTT.

This chain connects TRBV5-1 to TRBJ2-5; D uncertain. This CDR3 comprises 11 residues. Per germline, CDR1 SGHRS and CDR2 YFSETQ. Trimming took 2 bases from V and 5 from J, leaving 4 bases between them. The CDR3 reads CASSFTETQYF. CDR3 DNA sequence: TGCGCCAGCAGCTTTACTGAGACCCAGTACTTC.

This clone was seen a handful of times. This sequence joins TRBV11-2 and TRBJ1-6; D perhaps matches TRBD1 (6 bases). Between the trimmed V and J ends, which lost 1 base and 5 bases, there was a span of 12 bases. This CDR3 contains 16 residues. Germline V gene lookup returns CDR1 SGHAT and CDR2 FQNNGV. The DNA of the CDR3 is TGTGCCAGCAGCTTAGGCCGACAGGCCAATAATTCACCCCTCCACTTT. As protein: CASSLGRQANNSPLHF. Looking up the rest from reference TRBV11-2 and TRBJ1-6 gives the full variable domain: EAGVAQSPRYKIIEKRQSVAFWCNPISGHATLYWYQQILGQGPKLLIQFQNNGVVDDSQLPKDRFSAERLKGVDSTLKIQPAKLEDSAVYLCASSLGRQANNSPLHFGNGTRLTVT.

The gene calls are TRBV7-3 and TRBJ1-2; no firm D call. V lost 5 bases and J lost 7, with 14 bases in between. The length of the CDR3 is 13 residues. Per the germline V gene, CDR1 is SGHTA and CDR2 is FQGTGA. DNA for the CDR3: TGTGCCAGCAGCCGCGACGGGATAGGTGGCTACACCTTC. As protein: CASSRDGIGGYTF.

The V gene is TRBV4-3, the J gene TRBJ2-1; TRBD2 matches 7 bases. Germline V CDR1 and CDR2: LGHNA, YSLEER. Losses at the gene ends were 0 bases for V and 12 bases for J; bases not matched to a gene: 17. The CDR3 extends over 17 amino acids. The CDR3 DNA sequence: TGCGCCAGCAGCCAAGATAGAGAGGGCCGACTAGCTCCCCGGCAGTTCTTC. Protein product: CASSQDREGRLAPRQFF.

V is TRBV29-1 and J is TRBJ1-2; possibly TRBD1 for D (5 bases). Trimming removed 7 bases from V and 8 bases from J, with 17 bases in between. The CDR3 is made up of 12 amino acids. Germline CDR1 is SQVTM and CDR2 is ANQGSEA. The CDR3 DNA is TGCAGCGGGGGTCCAGGGTCTGGGGGCTACACCTTC. The encoded protein is CSGGPGSGGYTF.

The chain is built from TRBV9 and TRBJ2-5; 7 bases fit TRBD2. J was trimmed by 5 bases and V by 2 bases; bases with no gene match: 6. Germline V gene sequence: CDR1 SGDLS, CDR2 YYNGEE. The CDR3 contains 14 residues. CDR3 sequence reads: CASSVSGRPETQYF. In nucleotides, the CDR3 is TGTGCCAGCAGCGTTAGCGGGCGCCCGGAGACCCAGTACTTC.

The chain links TRBV30 to TRBJ2-7; TRBD1 might be the D (5 bases). The V gene lost 4 bases and the J gene lost 7 bases, with 20 bases spanning the gap. Germline V gives CDR1 GTSNPN, CDR2 SVGIG (reference sequence). This CDR3 has 14 residues. CDR3 residues: CAWTPLSRVREQYF. Here the CDR3 DNA reads TGTGCCTGGACCCCCCTGAGCAGGGTGAGGGAGCAGTACTTC.